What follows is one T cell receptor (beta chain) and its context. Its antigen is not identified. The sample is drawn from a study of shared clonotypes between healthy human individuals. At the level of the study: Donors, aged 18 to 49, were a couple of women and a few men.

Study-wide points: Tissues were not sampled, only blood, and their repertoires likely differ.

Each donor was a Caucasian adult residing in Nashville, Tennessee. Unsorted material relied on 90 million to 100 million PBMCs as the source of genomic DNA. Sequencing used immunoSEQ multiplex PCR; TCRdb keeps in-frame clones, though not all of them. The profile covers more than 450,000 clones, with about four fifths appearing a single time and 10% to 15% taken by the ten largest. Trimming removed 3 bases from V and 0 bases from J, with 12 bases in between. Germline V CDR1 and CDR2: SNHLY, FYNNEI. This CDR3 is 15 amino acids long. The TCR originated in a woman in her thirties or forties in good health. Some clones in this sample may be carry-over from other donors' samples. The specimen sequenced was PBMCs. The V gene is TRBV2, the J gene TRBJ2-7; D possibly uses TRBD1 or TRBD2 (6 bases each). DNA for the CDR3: TGTGCCAGCAGTGACGGGGGCAGCCTCTCCTACGAGCAGTACTTC. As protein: CASSDGGSLSYEQYF.